The entry that follows covers one TCR beta chain sequence. Its specificity is unknown. The data were obtained in a study of persistence of HIV-infected CD4 T cells. Overall study: Suppressive ART had lasted a median of about eight years. A couple of participants gave one leukapheresis sample; others gave up to about 200 mL blood repeatedly.

Cells were stimulated nonspecifically with anti-CD3/anti-CD28 magnetic beads. Sorting of responding CD4+ T cells relied on upregulated CD40 ligand together with CD69. Plasma HIV-1 RNA stayed below 50 copies/mL for at least 4 years. The immunoSEQ assay was version 4, run in survey mode. Measured with immunoSEQ multiplex PCR; TCRdb has only the in-frame clones, and not every one. The data hold some 40,000 clones, with roughly nine tenths observed a single time. This CDR3 is built from 17 residues. Germline V gene sequence: CDR1 SGHVS, CDR2 FQNEAQ. V gave up 2 bases and J gave up 0 bases, with 14 bases separating them. General study findings and limits: CMV- and Gag-responding cells had lower TCRbeta richness than CD3/CD28-responding cells.

The sample consisted of CD4+ T cells sorted from PBMCs after approximately 19-hour stimulation, taken from a patient who received antiretroviral therapy. This receptor was identified in an adult man with HIV who was CMV-seropositive. This chain links TRBV7-8 with TRBJ1-3; possible D gene TRBD1, 5 bases. The CDR3 nucleotides are TGTGCCAGCAGCTTATCAGGACAACGGACCTCTGGAAACACCATATATTTT. The encoded protein is CASSLSGQRTSGNTIYF.